This TCR beta chain was retrieved from a study of blood T cell repertoires in COVID-19. Overall study: Samples representing acute and convalescent COVID-19 were sourced from the United States, Italy and Spain.

The CDR3 extends over 14 amino acids. From germline, CDR1 is SGHAT and CDR2 FQNNGV. J was trimmed by 7 bases and V by 5 bases; bases with no gene match: 7. Assay used: immunoSEQ multiplex PCR; TCRdb lists only in-frame clones, some missing. The sample consists of over 200,000 clones, 65% to 85% of them appearing once. Recruited during active infection, patients (from Seattle) were subsequently followed longitudinally. This clone showed up just once. The rearrangement joins TRBV11-2 to TRBJ1-2, with 10 bases matching TRBD1. The sequencing input was peripheral blood. The clonotype was recovered from a woman under 40 with COVID-19, enrolled during active disease. CDR3 DNA: TGTGCCAGCAGCGCATTGGGACAGGGGTTTGGCTACACCTTC. Amino acid sequence: CASSALGQGFGYTF.